These 16 T cell receptor beta chains were sequenced from one sample in a study of CD8 T cells in ankylosing spondylitis. TCRdb re-called the 5' RACE reads with MiXCR, one entry per CDR3 protein. The top ten clones hold roughly 3.6% of a sample with 250,000 to 350,000 distinct CDR3 sequences, about a fifth of them seen once. The sequencing sample was made of blood, either unsorted or a sorted T cell fraction (not recorded which). The source is a female donor with ankylosing spondylitis or in good health (not recorded which).

The chain joins TRBV20-1 to TRBJ2-1; no clear D. Germline lookup yields CDR1 DFQATT and CDR2 SNEGSKA (reference sequence). This CDR3 is built from 13 residues. The V and J ends lost 6 bases and 7 bases respectively, with 16 bases between them. The CDR3 loop reads CSAPPPGPNEQFF. The CDR3, as DNA: TGCAGTGCCCCTCCCCCCGGACCGAATGAGCAGTTCTTC.

At least ten counts were recorded for this clonotype. The chain couples TRBV29-1 to TRBJ2-5; maybe TRBD1 (6 bases). The length of the CDR3 is 12 residues. The germline V gene has CDR1 SQVTM and CDR2 ANQGSEA. The germline V and J ends were trimmed by 8 bases and 5 bases, with 15 bases remaining between them. Written as DNA, the CDR3 is TGCAGCTCAGGGACACCGAGGGAGACCCAGTACTTC. Its translation is CSSGTPRETQYF.

This clonotype has a handful of counts. The chain couples TRBV12-3 or TRBV12-4 to TRBJ2-5, with a possible D match to TRBD2 (6 bases). Trimming pared 1 base from V and 2 bases from J, leaving 11 bases between. CDR3 length: 15 amino acids. In nucleotides, the CDR3 is TGTGCCAGCAGTTTAGGAGGAGGGTCTCAAGAGACCCAGTACTTC. It encodes CASSLGGGSQETQYF.

V and J are TRBV20-1 and TRBJ2-7; D not resolved. The CDR3 has 13 amino acids. Trimming took 2 bases from V and 3 from J, leaving 11 bases between them. CDR1 and CDR2 from the germline V gene are DFQATT and SNEGSKA (reference sequence). CDR3 in DNA: TGCAGTGCTAGAATTAGCAGATACTACGAGCAGTACTTC. Protein sequence: CSARISRYYEQYF.

This clonotype came up a few times. The J gene is TRBJ2-5, the V gene TRBV19, with 8 bases lining up with TRBD2. V lost 5 bases to trimming and J lost 4 bases; unmatched junction nucleotides: 3. CDR1 is LNHDA, CDR2 SQIVND, per germline (reference sequence). The CDR3 contains 13 residues. The CDR3 nucleotides read TGTGCCAGTAGTTTCCTAGCGGGAGAGACCCAGTACTTC. This sequence encodes CASSFLAGETQYF.

The genes are TRBV6-2 or TRBV6-3 and TRBJ1-5; TRBD1 agrees at 7 bases. J gave up 6 bases and V 0 bases, and 2 bases lay outside the gene matches. CDR3 size: 14 residues. Germline assignment: CDR1 MNHEY and CDR2 SVGEGT. DNA of the CDR3: TGTGCCAGCAGTTACTCAGGGGGCTTTCAGCCCCAGCATTTT. Its translation is CASSYSGGFQPQHF.

This clonotype came up a few times. This chain joins TRBV7-2 and TRBJ1-4; unclear D gene. V was clipped by 6 bases and J by 3 bases, with 11 bases between them. In germline, CDR1 is SGHTA, CDR2 FQGNSA. The CDR3 has 14 residues. CDR3 sequence (DNA): TGTGCCAGCAGTCCTGGAAGCGCTAATGAAAAACTGTTTTTT. Translation: CASSPGSANEKLFF.

This clonotype was counted at least ten times. The gene calls are TRBV20-1 and TRBJ2-1; a possible D gene is TRBD1 (6 bases). The CDR3 has 16 residues. Trimming took off 3 bases at V and 5 bases at J, with 20 bases between the two ends. Germline values: CDR1 DFQATT, CDR2 SNEGSKA (reference sequence). The CDR3 DNA reads as TGCAGTGCTAGTCAGAACCTCGGCAGGGGCGACAATGAGCAGTTCTTC. This encodes CSASQNLGRGDNEQFF.

There are a few counts of this clonotype. The rearrangement joins TRBV25-1 to TRBJ2-5; unclear D gene. Germline-derived CDR1 and CDR2 are MGHDK and SYGVNS. The V gene lost 1 base and the J gene lost 6 bases, with 12 bases spanning the gap. This CDR3 region has 14 residues. The CDR3 DNA reads TGTGCCAGCAGTGAATCTTTACATTCGAAGACCCAGTACTTC. Its translation is CASSESLHSKTQYF.

This chain joins TRBV20-1 and TRBJ2-7; D gene uncertain. Germline V gene data show CDR1 as DFQATT and CDR2 as SNEGSKA (reference sequence). The V end was cut by 5 bases, the J end by 7 bases, with 9 bases between. The CDR3 runs to 10 residues. CDR3 region: CSAALREQYF. CDR3 DNA sequence: TGCAGTGCTGCTCTGAGGGAGCAGTACTTC.

DNA of the CDR3: TGTGCCAGCAGCTTAGCCCCCCAGACTAGCACGCACAATGAGCAGTTCTTC. Amino acids: CASSLAPQTSTHNEQFF. The chain has TRBV7-6 and TRBJ2-1, with 7 bases that match TRBD2. The CDR3 is made up of 17 amino acids. The J segment lost 5 bases and the V segment lost 0 bases, leaving 10 bases of the junction unmatched. Per the germline V gene, CDR1 is SGHVS and CDR2 is FNYEAQ.

With regard to this clonotype: A junction boundary mismatches the germline segment, possibly from a read error. The V and J genes are TRBV10-3 and TRBJ1-4; TRBD1 matches 7 bases. CDR3 size: 14 residues. The germline CDR1 and CDR2 sequences are ENHRY and SYGVKD. The DNA for the CDR3 is TGTGCCATCAGAGATGGGACAGCTAATGAAAAACTGGTTTTT. Translating gives CAIRDGTANEKLVF.

This clonotype was recorded a few times. The chain uses TRBV20-1 and TRBJ2-7; D is tentatively TRBD1 or TRBD2 (5 bases each). Per germline, CDR1 DFQATT and CDR2 SNEGSKA (reference sequence). The germline V and J ends were trimmed by 8 bases and 7 bases, with 21 bases remaining between them. The CDR3 contains 13 residues. For the CDR3, the DNA is TGCAGTCTCCCGGGACGCACAAGGAGGGAGCAGTACTTC. Translation gives CSLPGRTRREQYF.

The rearrangement links TRBV10-3 to TRBJ1-2, with a possible D match to TRBD1 (5 bases). This CDR3 is built from 13 residues. V was shortened by 10 bases and J by 2 bases, with 14 bases between the two germline ends. Looked up from germline, CDR1 is ENHRY and CDR2 is SYGVKD. The CDR3 DNA follows: TGTGCCACCGGACGGGGGGACAACTATGGCTACACCTTC. It codes for CATGRGDNYGYTF.

The chain joins TRBV7-9 to TRBJ2-5, with 12 bases lining up with TRBD2. Germline V gene sequence: CDR1 SEHNR, CDR2 FQNEAQ (reference sequence). CDR3 length: 14 amino acids. V trimming: 10 bases; J trimming: 7 bases; junction bases outside the gene matches: 10. The CDR3 nucleotides read TGTGCCAATGGACTAGCGGGATCCGCTGGGACCCAGTACTTC. This translates into CANGLAGSAGTQYF.

The J gene is TRBJ2-1, the V gene TRBV29-1, with 9 bases fitting TRBD1. CDR3 length: 13 residues. The germline CDR1 and CDR2 sequences are SQVTM and ANQGSEA. J lost 9 bases, V lost 8 bases, and 11 bases had no gene match. The CDR3 loop is CSLLATGGGEQFF. CDR3 DNA: TGCAGCTTACTCGCGACAGGGGGAGGTGAGCAGTTCTTC.